This T cell receptor (beta chain) was sequenced in a study of T-cell reconstitution after alpha-beta-depleted transplantation in children. This sample's TCRbeta library carried unique molecular identifier barcodes. Using its own MiXCR run on the PCR reads, TCRdb lists one record per CDR3 protein. The table lists more than 450,000 distinct CDR3 sequences, around 20% of them singletons, with 3% to 4% in the top ten. Trimming took 0 bases from V and 4 from J; bases not matched to a gene: 5. Germline CDR1 is SGHRS and CDR2 is YFSETQ. The CDR3 length is 15 residues. This clonotype has only a few counts. The rearrangement links TRBV5-1 to TRBJ2-3, with 7 bases fitting TRBD2. Sequenced here: PBMCs from the stem cell graft donor, sampled from the stem cell graft. The source is a human donor who donated a stem cell graft to a child with acute lymphoblastic leukemia. The CDR3 spells CASSLVPGGPDTQYF. CDR3 DNA sequence: TGCGCCAGCAGCTTGGTCCCGGGAGGCCCAGATACGCAGTATTTT. Together with reference TRBV5-1 and TRBJ2-3, the CDR3 gives the full variable domain: KAGVTQTPRYLIKTRGQQVTLSCSPISGHRSVSWYQQTPGQGLQFLFEYFSETQRNKGNFPGRFSGRQFSNSRSEMNVSTLELGDSALYLCASSLVPGGPDTQYFGPGTRLTVL.